This TCR beta chain was captured by sequencing in a study of cytomegalovirus exposure and HLA in healthy donors (dated by TCRdb to about 2017). With regard to the full study: According to a later analysis, one platform produced both the 120 validation repertoires and the 550 to 800 repertoires of the first cohort. The aim of the study was to test whether cataloging public T cell receptors could identify signatures of past pathogen exposure. Along with the approximately 700-subject first cohort, a separate validation cohort of about 110 different subjects was used. High-throughput TCR immunosequencing, statistical association of individual TCRs with disease status, and machine learning were combined to predict cytomegalovirus infection status.

Concerning this clone itself: The antigen it binds to is not known. The sample holds no much larger clone one base away, and base qualities are not on file.

The junction shows trimming of 6 bases on V and 4 bases on J, and the gene matches do not reach 7 bases of it. Based on the germline V gene, the CDR1 and CDR2 sequences are MNHEY and SVGAGI. From the cysteine through the phenylalanine, the CDR3 covers 14 amino acids. Left in the record is the CDR3 DNA by itself, 42 bases read in frame from the first base. Libraries were prepared through the immunoSEQ multiplex PCR assay. The authors' pipeline ran thus. To diagnose cytomegalovirus status from the catalog of TCR beta chain sequences, a statistical classification framework was built. TCRdb's version of the immuneACCESS table is confined to in-frame rearrangements and falls short of the full clone set. An unresolved V gene accounts for under half of the shortfall where checked; the remainder is of unknown origin. The D gene and trimming were derived from the DNA, and the V and J assignments and clone size from that table. Within this sample are around 130,000 clones, with nearly 90% of them counted one time only. 3% to 3.5% of the sample belongs to the ten largest clones.

Beyond this particular receptor, the publication reports: A total of about 180 TCR beta chains were listed by the study as associated with cytomegalovirus. The authors suggested that the approach could potentially be extended to other disease states and immunological phenotypes. A later analysis had no HLA typing for the validation cohort, so co-occurrence there was scored across all 110 or so repertoires. The classifier was reported to diagnose cytomegalovirus status with high specificity and sensitivity in both the original and validation cohorts. A few of the identified cytomegalovirus-associated TCR beta chains were confirmed in vitro to be specific for cytomegalovirus antigens. While some public TCRs were present in many individuals, most TCR sequences turned up only very rarely across donors. Subsequent analysis determined that TCRs grouped into clusters in the first cohort also showed a tendency toward co-occurrence across the roughly 110 validation repertoires, and 85% to 95% of cluster scores exceeded 0.

The donors were included in the validation cohort of around 120 subjects, a group kept apart from the roughly 670-subject first cohort. The chain couples TRBV6-5 to TRBJ2-5, and TRBD2 aligns with 8 junction nucleotides. The source is a man under 40 in good health and CMV-seronegative. The specimen sequenced was PBMCs. The bases read TGTGCCAGCAGGACTCGGGGGGGAGGAGAGACCCAGTACTTC. Its coded protein is CASRTRGGGETQYF.